This paragraph covers one T cell receptor beta chain sequence. Its antigen remains unidentified. No per-base quality is available; no much larger clone lies one base away. The data derive from a study of blood T cell repertoires in COVID-19 (dated by TCRdb to about 2020). About the full investigation: Samples covering the acute and convalescent phases of COVID-19 were provided by collaborators in the United States, Italy and Spain. The material from the prospective study consisted of cDNA or gDNA derived from T cells, B-cell-depleted T cells, or PBMCs. Deeply sampled blood TCRbeta repertoires from subjects exposed to, actively infected with, or recovered from COVID-19 were included in the dataset. A freely available public database, intended as a resource for researchers studying the immune response to SARS-CoV-2, is where the repertoires were released. The samples were drawn from the first 160 participants of the ongoing ImmuneRACE study and from 950 to 1,500 subjects provided by 6 global collaborators. A de-identified subject ID, COVID-19 status, age in years and sex were almost always included in the sample metadata. Where HLA class I and class II types were available, the types were taken from metadata supplied by the sample provider, not from assay-based typing.

V was cut back by 3 bases and J by 7 bases, leaving a gap of 16 bases between them. The germline V gene yields KGHSH for CDR1 and LQKENI for CDR2. The CDR3 sequence holds 15 residues, the cysteine and phenylalanine included. Only the CDR3 portion is preserved as DNA: 45 bases, with reading frame beginning at the first base. TCRbeta CDR3 regions were amplified from genomic DNA by means of the immunoSEQ Assay, a bias-controlled multiplex PCR. The authors' analysis ran thus. Nucleated cell counts per sample were estimated from amplification of reference gene primers within the assay. Sequence reads were collapsed and filtered to measure the absolute abundance of every unique TCRbeta CDR3 rearrangement. For each sample, productive Simpson clonality was calculated as the square root of Simpson's diversity index across productive rearrangements. The table was pulled from immuneACCESS by TCRdb, which kept in-frame rearrangements only. Such tables lose some clones; where checked, under half of the loss comes from unresolved V genes, and the rest has no known cause. The DNA was the basis for D and trimming; V, J and clone size are from that table. In this sample the table shows about 180,000 clones, roughly four fifths of which occur a single time. The ten biggest clones cover under 8.5% of the sample.

Here is what the overall study found, with its caveats: The quantity of clinical and demographic metadata differed by source and by participant and was supplied without curation.

Whole blood was collected in K2EDTA tubes by collaborating institutions according to the institutions' own protocols. Collaborator samples were shipped for TCRbeta analysis as frozen whole blood, isolated PBMCs, or DNA extracted from either sample type. The source is a human donor in a cohort sampled during active COVID-19. Sequencing used peripheral blood. Recombination linked TRBV18 to TRBJ1-5, with no confidently assigned D gene. The DNA is TGTGCCAGCTCACCTGCGGGTGGGTTAGGACAGCCCCAGCATTTT. Its protein reads: CASSPAGGLGQPQHF.